A selection of T cell receptor beta chains follows, all from one sample in a study of blood T cell repertoires in COVID-19. Sequencing used immunoSEQ multiplex PCR; TCRdb keeps in-frame clones, though not all of them. The repertoire holds around 270,000 clones, about 83% seen once, with approximately 1.4% in the top ten. Sequencing input: peripheral blood. Receptor source: a woman aged 40 to 50 who had recovered from COVID-19. The CDR3 runs from the conserved cysteine through the conserved F or W. Each record gives: CDR3 protein, CDR3 DNA, clone size, D gene, V gene, J gene. The D gene is left open where the match is weak. Clone size is stated in some rows and not others, as once, few, many or a class when expanded.

CDR3 protein: CASSPGTDPAWVAFF
CDR3 DNA: TGTGCCAGCAGCCCTGGGACAGACCCCGCGTGGGTAGCTTTCTTT
clone size: -
D gene: TRBD1
V gene: TRBV7-9
J gene: TRBJ1-1

CDR3 protein: CASGGDLGYGYTF
CDR3 DNA: TGTGCCAGCGGAGGGGACCTGGGCTATGGCTACACCTTC
clone size: -
D gene: -
V gene: TRBV6-5
J gene: TRBJ1-2

CDR3 protein: CASSRGQLRAEGELFF
CDR3 DNA: TGTGCCAGCAGCCGGGGACAGCTAAGGGCTGAGGGGGAGCTGTTTTTT
clone size: once
D gene: TRBD1
V gene: TRBV11-3
J gene: TRBJ2-2

CDR3 protein: CASSRGWTGQGLPDTQYF
CDR3 DNA: TGTGCCAGTAGTCGCGGGTGGACGGGACAGGGTTTGCCAGATACGCAGTATTTT
clone size: -
D gene: TRBD1
V gene: TRBV19
J gene: TRBJ2-3

CDR3 protein: CASSPTGSGYGYTF
CDR3 DNA: TGTGCCAGCAGCCCGACGGGCAGCGGCTATGGCTACACCTTC
clone size: once
D gene: -
V gene: TRBV9
J gene: TRBJ1-2

CDR3 protein: CASSRAISDTGELFF
CDR3 DNA: TGTGCCAGCAGCAGGGCCATTTCGGACACCGGGGAGCTGTTTTTT
clone size: -
D gene: -
V gene: TRBV6-4
J gene: TRBJ2-2

CDR3 protein: CASSQTGETEAFF
CDR3 DNA: TGTGCCAGCAGCCAGACAGGGGAGACTGAAGCTTTCTTT
clone size: -
D gene: TRBD1
V gene: TRBV7-3
J gene: TRBJ1-1

CDR3 protein: CASSVGAGVADTQYF
CDR3 DNA: TGTGCCAGCAGCGTAGGAGCAGGGGTCGCAGATACGCAGTATTTT
clone size: few
D gene: -
V gene: TRBV9
J gene: TRBJ2-3

CDR3 protein: CASSQTGGRGYTF
CDR3 DNA: TGTGCCAGCAGTCAGACAGGGGGACGTGGCTACACCTTC
clone size: -
D gene: TRBD1
V gene: TRBV27
J gene: TRBJ1-2

CDR3 protein: CASSANNYGYTF
CDR3 DNA: TGTGCCAGTAGTGCGAACAACTATGGCTACACCTTC
clone size: once
D gene: -
V gene: TRBV19
J gene: TRBJ1-2

CDR3 protein: CARVAGTSEAFF
CDR3 DNA: TGTGCCAGAGTCGCCGGGACTAGTGAAGCTTTCTTT
clone size: -
D gene: -
V gene: TRBV2
J gene: TRBJ1-1

CDR3 protein: CASSPRSRRSGNTIYF
CDR3 DNA: TGTGCCAGCAGCCCCAGGTCCCGCCGCTCTGGAAACACCATATATTTT
clone size: -
D gene: -
V gene: TRBV11-3
J gene: TRBJ1-3

CDR3 protein: CASSLGTGFQKNYGYTF
CDR3 DNA: TGTGCCAGCAGTTTAGGAACAGGTTTCCAAAAAAACTATGGCTACACCTTC
clone size: -
D gene: -
V gene: TRBV27
J gene: TRBJ1-2

CDR3 protein: CASSIRARDTEAFF
CDR3 DNA: TGTGCCAGTAGTATCCGGGCGAGGGACACTGAAGCTTTCTTT
clone size: -
D gene: -
V gene: TRBV19
J gene: TRBJ1-1

CDR3 protein: CASSPDRVNYGYTF
CDR3 DNA: TGTGCCAGCAGCCCGGACAGGGTTAACTATGGCTACACCTTC
clone size: -
D gene: TRBD1
V gene: TRBV7-2
J gene: TRBJ1-2

CDR3 protein: CASSPSLGQALLPLHF
CDR3 DNA: TGTGCCAGCAGTCCATCCCTTGGACAGGCACTTTTACCCCTCCACTTT
clone size: -
D gene: TRBD1
V gene: TRBV27
J gene: TRBJ1-6

CDR3 protein: CASSSLEYRRSQYF
CDR3 DNA: TGCGCCAGCAGCTCCCTCGAGTACCGGAGGTCCCAGTACTTC
clone size: -
D gene: -
V gene: TRBV5-1
J gene: TRBJ2-5

CDR3 protein: CASSLNPSEQYF
CDR3 DNA: TGTGCCAGCAGTCTAAACCCTTCGGAGCAGTACTTC
clone size: once
D gene: -
V gene: TRBV28
J gene: TRBJ2-7

CDR3 protein: CASSPGPGQGGVAQHF
CDR3 DNA: TGCGCCAGCAGCCCCGGCCCAGGACAGGGTGGGGTGGCCCAGCATTTT
clone size: -
D gene: TRBD1
V gene: TRBV4-1
J gene: TRBJ1-5

CDR3 protein: CASTTGESGAYNSPLHF
CDR3 DNA: TGTGCCAGCACCACAGGGGAGTCAGGAGCTTATAATTCACCCCTCCACTTT
clone size: few
D gene: TRBD1
V gene: TRBV28
J gene: TRBJ1-6

CDR3 protein: CASSPRGASYEQYF
CDR3 DNA: TGCGCCAGCAGCCCACGTGGGGCGTCCTACGAGCAGTACTTC
clone size: -
D gene: -
V gene: TRBV5-1
J gene: TRBJ2-7

CDR3 protein: CAWSGGDTQYF
CDR3 DNA: TGTGCCTGGAGTGGAGGAGATACGCAGTATTTT
clone size: -
D gene: -
V gene: TRBV30
J gene: TRBJ2-3

CDR3 protein: CAVVRDRDLTGELFF
CDR3 DNA: TGTGCGGTTGTCCGGGACAGGGACTTGACCGGGGAGCTGTTTTTT
clone size: -
D gene: TRBD1
V gene: TRBV6-5
J gene: TRBJ2-2

CDR3 protein: CASSYSGQGHYEQYF
CDR3 DNA: TGTGCCAGCAGTTACTCCGGACAGGGTCACTACGAGCAGTACTTC
clone size: -
D gene: TRBD1
V gene: TRBV6-5
J gene: TRBJ2-7

CDR3 protein: CASSPRTSGGSTDTQYF
CDR3 DNA: TGTGCCAGCTCACCAAGGACTAGCGGGGGTAGCACAGATACGCAGTATTTT
clone size: -
D gene: TRBD2
V gene: TRBV18
J gene: TRBJ2-3

CDR3 protein: CARSPPPRPWAGNTIYF
CDR3 DNA: TGTGCCAGAAGCCCCCCACCGAGGCCCTGGGCTGGAAACACCATATATTTT
clone size: -
D gene: -
V gene: TRBV5-3
J gene: TRBJ1-3

CDR3 protein: CASSLAGPEPNEQFF
CDR3 DNA: TGTGCCAGCAGCTTAGCTGGGCCCGAGCCCAATGAGCAGTTCTTC
clone size: -
D gene: -
V gene: TRBV11-3
J gene: TRBJ2-1